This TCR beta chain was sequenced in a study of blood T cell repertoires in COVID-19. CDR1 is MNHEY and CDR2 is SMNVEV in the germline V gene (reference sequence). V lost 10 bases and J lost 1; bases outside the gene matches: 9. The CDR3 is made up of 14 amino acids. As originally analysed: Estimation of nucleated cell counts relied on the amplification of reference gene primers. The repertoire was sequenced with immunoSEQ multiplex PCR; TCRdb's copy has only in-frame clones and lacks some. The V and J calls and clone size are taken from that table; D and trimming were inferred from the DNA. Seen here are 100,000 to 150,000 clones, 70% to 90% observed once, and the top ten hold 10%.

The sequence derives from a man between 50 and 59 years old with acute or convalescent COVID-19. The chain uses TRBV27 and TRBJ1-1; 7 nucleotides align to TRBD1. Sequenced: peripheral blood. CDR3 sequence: CATRDTGANTEAFF. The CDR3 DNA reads TGTGCCACTCGGGATACAGGGGCGAACACTGAAGCTTTCTTT.